This T cell receptor beta chain was documented in a study of blood T cell repertoires in COVID-19. Study at large: Donors in the United States, Italy and Spain gave samples during acute or convalescent COVID-19. Sample material is recorded as cDNA or gDNA derived from T cells, B-cell-depleted T cells, or PBMCs.

Germline-derived CDR1 and CDR2 are MNHEY and SVGEGT. Trimming cost V 0 bases and J 2 bases, with 13 bases left between them. CDR3 length: 17 amino acids. Original processing methods: Nucleated cell counts were estimated from reference gene primer amplification. Assay used: immunoSEQ multiplex PCR; TCRdb lists only in-frame clones, some missing. That table is the source of V, J and clone size, and D and trimming were worked out from the DNA. The sample shows 45,000 to 65,000 clones, roughly nine tenths of them seen only once. Sequencing was carried out using peripheral blood. The V and J genes are TRBV6-2 or TRBV6-3 and TRBJ2-2, with TRBD2 as a possible D gene (5 bases). The receptor was isolated from a man between 50 and 59 years old with acute or convalescent COVID-19. Here the CDR3 reads CASSYSLGLGNTGELFF. Here the CDR3 DNA reads TGTGCCAGCAGTTACTCGTTAGGACTGGGCAACACCGGGGAGCTGTTTTTT.